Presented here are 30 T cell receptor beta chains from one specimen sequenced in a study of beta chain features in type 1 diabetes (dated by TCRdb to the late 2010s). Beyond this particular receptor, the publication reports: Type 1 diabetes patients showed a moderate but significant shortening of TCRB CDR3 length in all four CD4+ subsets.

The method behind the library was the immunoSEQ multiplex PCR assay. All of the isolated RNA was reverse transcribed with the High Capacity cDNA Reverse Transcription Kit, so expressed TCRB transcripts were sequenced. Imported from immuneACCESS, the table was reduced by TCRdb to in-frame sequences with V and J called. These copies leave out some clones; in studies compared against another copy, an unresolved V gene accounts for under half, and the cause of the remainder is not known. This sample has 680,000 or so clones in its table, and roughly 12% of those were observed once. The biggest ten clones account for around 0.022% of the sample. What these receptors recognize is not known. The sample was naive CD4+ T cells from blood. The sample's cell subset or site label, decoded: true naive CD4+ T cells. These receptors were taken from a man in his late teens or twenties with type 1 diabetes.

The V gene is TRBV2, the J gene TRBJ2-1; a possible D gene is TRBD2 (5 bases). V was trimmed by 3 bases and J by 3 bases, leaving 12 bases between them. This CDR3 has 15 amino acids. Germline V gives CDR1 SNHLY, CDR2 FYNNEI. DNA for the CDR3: TGTGCCAGCAGTGAGGCACTAGTAAACTACAATGAGCAGTTCTTC. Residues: CASSEALVNYNEQFF.

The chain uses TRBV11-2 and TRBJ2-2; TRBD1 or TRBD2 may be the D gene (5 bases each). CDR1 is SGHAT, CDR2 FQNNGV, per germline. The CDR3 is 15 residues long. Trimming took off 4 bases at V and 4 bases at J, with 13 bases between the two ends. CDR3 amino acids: CASSSSGTLTGELFF. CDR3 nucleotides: TGTGCCAGCAGCTCCTCCGGGACCCTCACCGGGGAGCTGTTTTTT.

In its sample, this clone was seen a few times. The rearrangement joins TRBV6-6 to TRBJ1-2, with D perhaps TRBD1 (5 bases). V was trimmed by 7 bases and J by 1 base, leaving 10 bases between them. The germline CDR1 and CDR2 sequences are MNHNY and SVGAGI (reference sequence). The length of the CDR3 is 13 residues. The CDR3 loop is CASKQGNNYGYTF. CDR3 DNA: TGTGCCAGCAAGCAGGGAAATAACTATGGCTACACCTTC.

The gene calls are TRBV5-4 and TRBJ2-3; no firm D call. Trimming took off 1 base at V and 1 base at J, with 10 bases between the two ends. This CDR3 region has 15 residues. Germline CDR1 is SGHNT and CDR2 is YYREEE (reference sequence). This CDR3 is CASSLRIQRTDTQYF. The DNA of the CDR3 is TGTGCCAGCAGCTTGCGGATCCAGCGCACAGATACGCAGTATTTT.

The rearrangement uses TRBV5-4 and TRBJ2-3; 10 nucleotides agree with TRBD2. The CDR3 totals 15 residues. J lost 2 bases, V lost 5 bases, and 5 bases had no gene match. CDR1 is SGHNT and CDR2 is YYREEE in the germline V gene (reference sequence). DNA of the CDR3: TGTGCCAGCAGAAGAGCGGGGGGGACCACAGATACGCAGTATTTT. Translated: CASRRAGGTTDTQYF.

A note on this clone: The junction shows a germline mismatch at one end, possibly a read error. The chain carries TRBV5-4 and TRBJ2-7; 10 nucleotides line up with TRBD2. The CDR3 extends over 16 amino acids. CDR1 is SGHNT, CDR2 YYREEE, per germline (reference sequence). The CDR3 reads CASSLGLAGAAYEQHF. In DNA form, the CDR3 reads TGTGCCAGCAGCTTGGGGCTAGCGGGGGCCGCCTACGAGCAGCACTTC.

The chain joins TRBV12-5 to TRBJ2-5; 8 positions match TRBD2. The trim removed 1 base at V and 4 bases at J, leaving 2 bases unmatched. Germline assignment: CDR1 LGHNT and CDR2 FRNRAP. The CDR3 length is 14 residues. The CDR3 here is CASGLAGGGETQYF. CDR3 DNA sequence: TGTGCTAGTGGTTTGGCGGGAGGGGGAGAGACCCAGTACTTC.

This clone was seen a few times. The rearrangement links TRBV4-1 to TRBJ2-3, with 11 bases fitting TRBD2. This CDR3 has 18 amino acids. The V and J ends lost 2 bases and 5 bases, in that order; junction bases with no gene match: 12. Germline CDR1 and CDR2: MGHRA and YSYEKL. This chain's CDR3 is CASSQTSGGSAVLDTQYF. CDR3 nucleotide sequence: TGCGCCAGCAGCCAAACTAGCGGGGGTTCTGCCGTTCTAGATACGCAGTATTTT.

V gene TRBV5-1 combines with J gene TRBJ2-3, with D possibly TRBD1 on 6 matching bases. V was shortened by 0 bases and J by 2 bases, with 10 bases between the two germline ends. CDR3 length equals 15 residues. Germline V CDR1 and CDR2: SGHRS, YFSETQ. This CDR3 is CASSLEPGVTDTQYF. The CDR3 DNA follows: TGCGCCAGCAGCTTGGAGCCAGGGGTCACAGATACGCAGTATTTT.

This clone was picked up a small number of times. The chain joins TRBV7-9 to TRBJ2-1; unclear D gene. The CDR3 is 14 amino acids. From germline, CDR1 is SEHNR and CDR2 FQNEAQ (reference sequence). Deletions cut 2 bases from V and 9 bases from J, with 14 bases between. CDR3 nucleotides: TGTGCCAGCAGCTTAACCCCGACCGATTTTGAGCAGTTCTTC. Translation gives CASSLTPTDFEQFF.

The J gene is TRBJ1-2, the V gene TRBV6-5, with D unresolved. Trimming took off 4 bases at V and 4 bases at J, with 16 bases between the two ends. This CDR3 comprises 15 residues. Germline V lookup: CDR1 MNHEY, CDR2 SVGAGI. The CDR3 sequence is CASSLGSGSPYGYTF. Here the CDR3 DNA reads TGTGCCAGCAGTTTAGGTTCAGGAAGCCCCTATGGCTACACCTTC.

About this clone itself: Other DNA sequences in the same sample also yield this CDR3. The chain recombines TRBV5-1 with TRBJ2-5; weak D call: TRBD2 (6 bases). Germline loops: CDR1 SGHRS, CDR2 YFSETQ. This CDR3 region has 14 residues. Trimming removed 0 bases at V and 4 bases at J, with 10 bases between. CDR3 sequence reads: CASSLAPGGETQYF. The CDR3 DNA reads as TGCGCCAGCAGCTTGGCCCCCGGGGGAGAGACCCAGTACTTC.

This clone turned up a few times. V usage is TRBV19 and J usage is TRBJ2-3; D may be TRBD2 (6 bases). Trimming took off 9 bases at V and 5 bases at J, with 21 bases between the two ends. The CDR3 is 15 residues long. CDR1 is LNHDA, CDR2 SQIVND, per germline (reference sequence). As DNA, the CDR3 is TGTGCCAGCAGTCCCTGGTCCCGGGGGTTAGATACGCAGTATTTT. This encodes CASSPWSRGLDTQYF.

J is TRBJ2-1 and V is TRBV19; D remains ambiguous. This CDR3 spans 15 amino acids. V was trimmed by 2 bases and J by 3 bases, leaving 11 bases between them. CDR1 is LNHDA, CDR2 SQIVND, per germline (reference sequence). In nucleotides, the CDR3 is TGTGCCAGTAGTATAAGTGGCACGGGCTACAATGAGCAGTTCTTC. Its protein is CASSISGTGYNEQFF.

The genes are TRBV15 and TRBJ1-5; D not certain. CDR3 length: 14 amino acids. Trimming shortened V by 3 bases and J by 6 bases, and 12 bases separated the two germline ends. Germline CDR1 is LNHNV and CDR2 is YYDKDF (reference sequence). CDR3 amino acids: CATSSPLASQPQHF. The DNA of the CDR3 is TGTGCCACCAGCAGTCCGTTGGCGAGTCAGCCCCAGCATTTT.

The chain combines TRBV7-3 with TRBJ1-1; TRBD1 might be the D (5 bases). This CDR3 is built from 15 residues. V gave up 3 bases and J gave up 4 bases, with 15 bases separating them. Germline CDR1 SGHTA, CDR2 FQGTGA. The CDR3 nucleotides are TGTGCCAGCAGCTTGGGGCCGGGGCAAGGCACTGAAGCTTTCTTT. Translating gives CASSLGPGQGTEAFF.

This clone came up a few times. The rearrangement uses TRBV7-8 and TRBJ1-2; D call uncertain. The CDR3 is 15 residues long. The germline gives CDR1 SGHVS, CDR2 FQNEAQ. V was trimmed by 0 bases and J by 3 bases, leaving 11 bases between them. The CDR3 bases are TGTGCCAGCAGCTTAGCCTCGGTCGGGGACTATGGCTACACCTTC. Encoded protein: CASSLASVGDYGYTF.

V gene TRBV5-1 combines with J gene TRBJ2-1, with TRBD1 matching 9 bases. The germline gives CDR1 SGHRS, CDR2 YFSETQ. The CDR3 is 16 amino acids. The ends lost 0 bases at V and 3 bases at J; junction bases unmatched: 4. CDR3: CASSLATGGSYNEQFF. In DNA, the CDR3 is TGCGCCAGCAGCTTGGCCACAGGGGGCAGCTACAATGAGCAGTTCTTC.

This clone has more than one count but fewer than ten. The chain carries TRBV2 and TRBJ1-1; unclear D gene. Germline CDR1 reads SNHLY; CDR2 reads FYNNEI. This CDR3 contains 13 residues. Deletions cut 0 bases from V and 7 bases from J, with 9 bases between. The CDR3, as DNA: TGTGCCAGCAGTGAAGCGGGGAGGCTTGAAGCTTTCTTT. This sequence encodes CASSEAGRLEAFF. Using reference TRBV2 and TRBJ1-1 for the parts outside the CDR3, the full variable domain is EPEVTQTPSHQVTQMGQEVILRCVPISNHLYFYWYRQILGQKVEFLVSFYNNEISEKSEIFDDQFSVERPDGSNFTLKIRSTKLEDSAMYFCASSEAGRLEAFFGQGTRLTVV.

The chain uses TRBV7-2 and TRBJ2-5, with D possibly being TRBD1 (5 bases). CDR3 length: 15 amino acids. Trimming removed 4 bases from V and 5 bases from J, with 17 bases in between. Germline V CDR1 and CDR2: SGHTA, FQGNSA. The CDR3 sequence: CASSSTAGPGETQYF. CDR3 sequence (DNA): TGTGCCAGCAGCTCGACAGCAGGTCCCGGTGAGACCCAGTACTTC.

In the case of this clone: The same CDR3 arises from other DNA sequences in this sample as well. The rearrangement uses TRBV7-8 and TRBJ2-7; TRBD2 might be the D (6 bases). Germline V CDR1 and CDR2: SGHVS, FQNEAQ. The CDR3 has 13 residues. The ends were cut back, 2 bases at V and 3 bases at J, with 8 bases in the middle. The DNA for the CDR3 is TGTGCCAGCAGCTTATCCGGGGGCTACGAGCAGTACTTC. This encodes CASSLSGGYEQYF.

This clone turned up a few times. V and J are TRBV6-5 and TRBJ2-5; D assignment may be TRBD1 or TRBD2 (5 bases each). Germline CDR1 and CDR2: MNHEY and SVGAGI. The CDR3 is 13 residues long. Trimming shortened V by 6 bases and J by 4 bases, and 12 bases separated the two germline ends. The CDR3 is CASRTGTSETQYF. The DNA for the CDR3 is TGTGCCAGCAGAACCGGGACGTCAGAGACCCAGTACTTC.

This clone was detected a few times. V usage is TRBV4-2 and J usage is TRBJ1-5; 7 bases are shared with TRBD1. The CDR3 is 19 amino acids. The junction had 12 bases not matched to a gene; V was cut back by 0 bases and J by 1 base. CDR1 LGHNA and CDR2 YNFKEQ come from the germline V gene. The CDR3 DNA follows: TGTGCCAGCAGCCAAGATAAAACAGGGGCCTTCGAAAGCAATCAGCCCCAGCATTTT. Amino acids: CASSQDKTGAFESNQPQHF.

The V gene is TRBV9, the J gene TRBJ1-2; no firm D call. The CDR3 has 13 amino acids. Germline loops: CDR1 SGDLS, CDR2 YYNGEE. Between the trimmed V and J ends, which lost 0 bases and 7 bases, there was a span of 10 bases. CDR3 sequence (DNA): TGTGCCAGCAGCGTAGTCGTCGAGGGTGGCTACACCTTC. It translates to CASSVVVEGGYTF.

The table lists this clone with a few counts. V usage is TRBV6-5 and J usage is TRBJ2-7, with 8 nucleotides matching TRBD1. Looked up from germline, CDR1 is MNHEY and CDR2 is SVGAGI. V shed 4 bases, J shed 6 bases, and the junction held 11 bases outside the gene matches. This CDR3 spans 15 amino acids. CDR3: CASSSLGGQAFEQYF. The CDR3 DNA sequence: TGTGCCAGCAGTTCCTTAGGGGGACAGGCGTTCGAGCAGTACTTC.

The CDR3 loop reads CASSQDWVQPQHF. In DNA, the CDR3 is TGCGCCAGCAGCCAAGATTGGGTACAGCCCCAGCATTTT. This sequence joins TRBV4-1 and TRBJ1-5; D call uncertain. The CDR3 is 13 amino acids. Germline values: CDR1 MGHRA, CDR2 YSYEKL. V dropped 0 bases and J dropped 7 bases, with 7 bases sitting between them.

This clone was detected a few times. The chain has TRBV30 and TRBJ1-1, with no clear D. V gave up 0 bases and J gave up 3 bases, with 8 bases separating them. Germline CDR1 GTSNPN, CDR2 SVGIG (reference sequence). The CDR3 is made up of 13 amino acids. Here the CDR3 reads CAWSVNQDTEAFF. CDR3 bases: TGTGCCTGGAGTGTAAACCAGGACACTGAAGCTTTCTTT. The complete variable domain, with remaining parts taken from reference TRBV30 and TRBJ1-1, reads SQTIHQWPATLVQPVGSPLSLECTVEGTSNPNLYWYRQAAGRGLQLLFYSVGIGQISSEVPQNLSASRPQDRQFILSSKKLLLSDSGFYLCAWSVNQDTEAFFGQGTRLTVV.

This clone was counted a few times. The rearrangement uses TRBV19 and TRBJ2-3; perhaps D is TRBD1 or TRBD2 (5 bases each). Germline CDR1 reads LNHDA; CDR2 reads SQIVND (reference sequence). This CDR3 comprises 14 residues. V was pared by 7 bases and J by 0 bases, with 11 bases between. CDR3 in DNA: TGTGCCAGTACCCGGGGCCCTAGCACAGATACGCAGTATTTT. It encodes CASTRGPSTDTQYF.

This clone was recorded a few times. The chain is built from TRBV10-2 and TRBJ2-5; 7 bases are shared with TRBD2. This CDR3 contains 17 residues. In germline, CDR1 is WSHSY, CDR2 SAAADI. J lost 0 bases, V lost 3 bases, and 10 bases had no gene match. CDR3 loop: CASSDGFGGSNQETQYF. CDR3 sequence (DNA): TGCGCCAGCAGTGATGGGTTCGGGGGGAGTAACCAAGAGACCCAGTACTTC.

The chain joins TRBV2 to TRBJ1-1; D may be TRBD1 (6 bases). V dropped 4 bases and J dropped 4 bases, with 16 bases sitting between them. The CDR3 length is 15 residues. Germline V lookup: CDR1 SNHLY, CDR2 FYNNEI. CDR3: CASSGRSGVGTEAFF. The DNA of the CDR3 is TGTGCCAGCAGTGGGCGCTCAGGGGTGGGCACTGAAGCTTTCTTT.